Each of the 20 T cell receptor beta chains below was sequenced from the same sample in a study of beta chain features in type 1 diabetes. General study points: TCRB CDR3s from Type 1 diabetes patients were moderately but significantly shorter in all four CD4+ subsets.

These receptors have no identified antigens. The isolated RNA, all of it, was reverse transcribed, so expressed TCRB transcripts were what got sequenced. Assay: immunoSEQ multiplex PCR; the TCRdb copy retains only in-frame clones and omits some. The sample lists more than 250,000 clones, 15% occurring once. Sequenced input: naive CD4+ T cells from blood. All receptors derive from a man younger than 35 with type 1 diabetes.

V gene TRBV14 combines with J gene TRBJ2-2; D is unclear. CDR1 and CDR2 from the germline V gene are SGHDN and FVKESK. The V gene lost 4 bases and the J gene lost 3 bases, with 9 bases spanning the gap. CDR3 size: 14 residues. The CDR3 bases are TGTGCCAGCAGCCTGTTCACGGACACCGGGGAGCTGTTTTTT. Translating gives CASSLFTDTGELFF. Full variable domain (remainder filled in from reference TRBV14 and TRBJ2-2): EAGVTQFPSHSVIEKGQTVTLRCDPISGHDNLYWYRRVMGKEIKFLLHFVKESKQDESGMPNNRFLAERTGGTYSTLKVQPAELEDSGVYFCASSLFTDTGELFFGEGSRLTVL.

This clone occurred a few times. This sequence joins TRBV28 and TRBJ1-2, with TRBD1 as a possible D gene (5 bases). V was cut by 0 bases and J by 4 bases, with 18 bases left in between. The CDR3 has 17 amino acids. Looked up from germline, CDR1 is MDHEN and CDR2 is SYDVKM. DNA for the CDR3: TGTGCCAGCAGTTTATGGCAGGGCCGGGCTTTGGCCTATGGCTACACCTTC. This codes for CASSLWQGRALAYGYTF.

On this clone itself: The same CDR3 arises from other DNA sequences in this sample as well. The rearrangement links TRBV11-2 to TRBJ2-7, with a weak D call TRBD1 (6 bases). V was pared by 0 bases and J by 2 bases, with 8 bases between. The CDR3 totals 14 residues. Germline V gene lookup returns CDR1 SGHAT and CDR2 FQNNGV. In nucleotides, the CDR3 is TGTGCCAGCAGCTTAGATGGGGGCGCCTACGAGCAGTACTTC. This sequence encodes CASSLDGGAYEQYF.

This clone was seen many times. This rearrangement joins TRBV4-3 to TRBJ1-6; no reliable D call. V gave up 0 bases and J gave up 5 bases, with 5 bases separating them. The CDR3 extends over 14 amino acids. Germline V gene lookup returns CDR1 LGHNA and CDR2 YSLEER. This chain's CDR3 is CASSQDRNNSPLHF. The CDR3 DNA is TGCGCCAGCAGCCAAGACAGGAATAATTCACCCCTCCACTTT.

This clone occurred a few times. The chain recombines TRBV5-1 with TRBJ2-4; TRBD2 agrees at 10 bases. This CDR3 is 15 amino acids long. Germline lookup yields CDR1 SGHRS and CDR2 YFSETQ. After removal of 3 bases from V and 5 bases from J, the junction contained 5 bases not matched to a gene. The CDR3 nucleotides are TGCGCCAGCAGCTCAAGGACTAGCGGAGAAAACATTCAGTACTTC. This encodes CASSSRTSGENIQYF.

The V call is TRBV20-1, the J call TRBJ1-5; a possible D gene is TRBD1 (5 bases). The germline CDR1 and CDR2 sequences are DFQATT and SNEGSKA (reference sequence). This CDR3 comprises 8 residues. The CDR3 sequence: CRGGAQHF. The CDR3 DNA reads TGCAGGGGAGGGGCCCAGCATTTT.

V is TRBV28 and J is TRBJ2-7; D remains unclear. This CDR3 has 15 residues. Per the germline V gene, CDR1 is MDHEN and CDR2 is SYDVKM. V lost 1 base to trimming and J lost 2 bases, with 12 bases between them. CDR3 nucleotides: TGTGCCAGCAGTTTATCCAACAGTGCAGCCTACGAGCAGTACTTC. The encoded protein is CASSLSNSAAYEQYF.

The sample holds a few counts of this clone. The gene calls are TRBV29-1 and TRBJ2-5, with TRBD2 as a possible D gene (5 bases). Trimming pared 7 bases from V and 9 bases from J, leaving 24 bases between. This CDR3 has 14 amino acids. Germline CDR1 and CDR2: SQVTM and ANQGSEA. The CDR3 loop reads CSARPRHQERSQYF. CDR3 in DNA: TGCAGCGCTCGCCCCCGGCACCAAGAGCGGTCCCAGTACTTC.

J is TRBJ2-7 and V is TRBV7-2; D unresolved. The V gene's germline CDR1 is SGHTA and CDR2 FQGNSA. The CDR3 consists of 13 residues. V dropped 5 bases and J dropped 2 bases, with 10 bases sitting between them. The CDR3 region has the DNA TGTGCCAGCAGCCGCGGTCCCACCTACGAGCAGTACTTC. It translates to CASSRGPTYEQYF.

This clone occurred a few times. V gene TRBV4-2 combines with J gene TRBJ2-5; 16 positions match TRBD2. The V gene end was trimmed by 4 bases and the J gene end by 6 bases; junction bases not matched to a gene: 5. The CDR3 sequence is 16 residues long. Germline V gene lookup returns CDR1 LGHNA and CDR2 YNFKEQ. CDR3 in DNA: TGTGCCAGCAGCCCCGGGACTAGCGGGAGGGGGCAGACCCAGTACTTC. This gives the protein CASSPGTSGRGQTQYF.

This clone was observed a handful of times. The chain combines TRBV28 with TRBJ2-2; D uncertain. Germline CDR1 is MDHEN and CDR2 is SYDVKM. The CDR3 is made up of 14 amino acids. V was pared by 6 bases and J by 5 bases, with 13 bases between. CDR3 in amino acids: CASSPSVGTGELFF. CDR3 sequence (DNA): TGTGCCAGCAGCCCCTCAGTTGGTACCGGGGAGCTGTTTTTT.

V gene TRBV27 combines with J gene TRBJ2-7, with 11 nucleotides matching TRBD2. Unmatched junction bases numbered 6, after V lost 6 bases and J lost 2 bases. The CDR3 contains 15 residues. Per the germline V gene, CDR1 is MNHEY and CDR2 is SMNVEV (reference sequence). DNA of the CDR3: TGTGCCAGCAGGCGACTAGCGGGGATCACCTACGAGCAGTACTTC. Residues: CASRRLAGITYEQYF.

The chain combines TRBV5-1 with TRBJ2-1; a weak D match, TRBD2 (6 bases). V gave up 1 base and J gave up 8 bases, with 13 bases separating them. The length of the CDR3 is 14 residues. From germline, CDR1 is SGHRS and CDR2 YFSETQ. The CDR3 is CASSLSGDVYEQFF. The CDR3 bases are TGCGCCAGCAGCTTGTCGGGGGATGTGTATGAGCAGTTCTTC.

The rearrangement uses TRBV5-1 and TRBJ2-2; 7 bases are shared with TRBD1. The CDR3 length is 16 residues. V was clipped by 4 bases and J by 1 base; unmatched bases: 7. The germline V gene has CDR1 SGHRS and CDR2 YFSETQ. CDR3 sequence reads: CASSQPGQLNTGELFF. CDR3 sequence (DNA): TGCGCCAGCAGCCAGCCGGGACAGTTGAACACCGGGGAGCTGTTTTTT.

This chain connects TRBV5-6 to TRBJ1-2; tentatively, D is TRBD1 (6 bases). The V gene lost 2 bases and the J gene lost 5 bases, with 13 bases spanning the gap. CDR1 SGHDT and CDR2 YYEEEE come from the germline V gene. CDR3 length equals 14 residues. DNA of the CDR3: TGTGCCAGCAGCTTTCGGGGGGCTCGTTATGGCTACACCTTC. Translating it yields CASSFRGARYGYTF.

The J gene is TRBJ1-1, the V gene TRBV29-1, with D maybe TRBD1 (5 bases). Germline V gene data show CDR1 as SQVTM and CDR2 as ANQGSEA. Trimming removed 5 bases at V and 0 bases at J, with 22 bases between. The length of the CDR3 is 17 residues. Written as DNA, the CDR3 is TGCAGCGTTCGCAGGGCGCGAGGCTTGGCTCTGAACACTGAAGCTTTCTTT. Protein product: CSVRRARGLALNTEAFF.

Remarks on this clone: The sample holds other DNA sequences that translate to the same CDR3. CDR3 nucleotide sequence: TGTGCCAGCTCACCAGGCACAGGGGGCCCCTACGAGCAGTACTTC. It specifies CASSPGTGGPYEQYF. The chain joins TRBV18 to TRBJ2-7; TRBD1 matches at 9 bases. CDR1 is KGHSH, CDR2 LQKENI, per germline. V lost 2 bases and J lost 2; bases outside the gene matches: 4. The CDR3 has 15 residues.

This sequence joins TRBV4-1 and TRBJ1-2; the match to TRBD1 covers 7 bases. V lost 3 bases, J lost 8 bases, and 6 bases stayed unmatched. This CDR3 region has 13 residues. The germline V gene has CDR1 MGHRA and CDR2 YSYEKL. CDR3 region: CASSHGAGGGYTF. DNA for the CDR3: TGCGCCAGCAGCCATGGAGCAGGGGGGGGCTACACCTTC.

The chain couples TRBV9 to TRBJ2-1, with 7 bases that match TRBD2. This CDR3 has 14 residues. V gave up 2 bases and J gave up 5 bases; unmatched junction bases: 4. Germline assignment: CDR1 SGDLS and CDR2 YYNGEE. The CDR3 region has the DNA TGTGCCAGCAGCGTCGGGGGGATGGACAATGAGCAGTTCTTC. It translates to CASSVGGMDNEQFF.

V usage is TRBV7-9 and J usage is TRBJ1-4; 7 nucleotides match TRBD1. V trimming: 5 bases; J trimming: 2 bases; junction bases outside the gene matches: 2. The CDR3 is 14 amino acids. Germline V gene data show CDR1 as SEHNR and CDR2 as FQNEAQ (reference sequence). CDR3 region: CASSRRGTNEKLFF. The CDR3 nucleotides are TGTGCCAGCAGCCGCAGGGGGACTAATGAAAAACTGTTTTTT.